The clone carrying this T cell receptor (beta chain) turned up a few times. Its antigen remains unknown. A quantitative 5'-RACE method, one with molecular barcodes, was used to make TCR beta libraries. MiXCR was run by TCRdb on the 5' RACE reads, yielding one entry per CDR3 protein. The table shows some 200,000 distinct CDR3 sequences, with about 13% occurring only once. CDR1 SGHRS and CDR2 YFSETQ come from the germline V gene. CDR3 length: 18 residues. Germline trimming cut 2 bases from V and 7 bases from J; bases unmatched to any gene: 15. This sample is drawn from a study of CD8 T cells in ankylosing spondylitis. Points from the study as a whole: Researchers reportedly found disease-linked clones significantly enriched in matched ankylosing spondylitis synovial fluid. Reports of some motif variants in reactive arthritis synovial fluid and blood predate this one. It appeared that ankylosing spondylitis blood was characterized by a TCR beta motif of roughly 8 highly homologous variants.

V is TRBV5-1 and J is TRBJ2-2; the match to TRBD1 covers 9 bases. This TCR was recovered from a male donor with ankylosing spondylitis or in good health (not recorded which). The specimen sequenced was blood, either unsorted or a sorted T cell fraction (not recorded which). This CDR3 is CASSFPGQGVQYHGELFF. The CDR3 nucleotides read TGCGCCAGCAGCTTTCCGGGACAGGGAGTGCAGTATCACGGGGAGCTGTTTTTT.